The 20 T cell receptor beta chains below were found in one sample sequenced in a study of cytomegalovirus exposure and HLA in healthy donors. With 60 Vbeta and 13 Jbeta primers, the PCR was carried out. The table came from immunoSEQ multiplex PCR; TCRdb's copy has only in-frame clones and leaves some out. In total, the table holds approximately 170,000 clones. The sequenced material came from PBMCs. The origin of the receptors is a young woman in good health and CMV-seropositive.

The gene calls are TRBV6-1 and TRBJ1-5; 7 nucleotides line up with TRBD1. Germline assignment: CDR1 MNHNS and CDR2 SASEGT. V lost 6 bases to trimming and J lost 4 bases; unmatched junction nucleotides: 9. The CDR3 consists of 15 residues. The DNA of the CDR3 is TGTGCCAGCAGACCGCTTGACAGGGAGAATCAGCCCCAGCATTTT. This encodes CASRPLDRENQPQHF.

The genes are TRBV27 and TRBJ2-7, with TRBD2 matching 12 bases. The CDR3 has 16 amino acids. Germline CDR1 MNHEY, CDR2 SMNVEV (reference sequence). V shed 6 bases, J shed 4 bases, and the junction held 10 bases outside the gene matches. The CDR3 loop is CASSLMTSGRPYEQYF. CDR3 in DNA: TGTGCCAGCAGCCTGATGACTAGCGGGAGACCTTACGAGCAGTACTTC.

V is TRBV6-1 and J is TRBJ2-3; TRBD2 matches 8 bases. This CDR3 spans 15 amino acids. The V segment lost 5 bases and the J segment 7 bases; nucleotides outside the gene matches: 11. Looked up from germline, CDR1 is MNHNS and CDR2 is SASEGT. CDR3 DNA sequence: TGTGCCAGCAGTCCCGCACCGGGACTAGAAAATACGCAGTATTTT. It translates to CASSPAPGLENTQYF.

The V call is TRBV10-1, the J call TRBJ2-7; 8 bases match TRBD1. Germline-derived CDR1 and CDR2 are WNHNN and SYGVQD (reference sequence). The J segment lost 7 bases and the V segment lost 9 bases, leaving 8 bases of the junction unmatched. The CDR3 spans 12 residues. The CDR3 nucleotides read TGCGCCAGTGGACAGGGAGGTAATGAGCAGTACTTC. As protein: CASGQGGNEQYF.

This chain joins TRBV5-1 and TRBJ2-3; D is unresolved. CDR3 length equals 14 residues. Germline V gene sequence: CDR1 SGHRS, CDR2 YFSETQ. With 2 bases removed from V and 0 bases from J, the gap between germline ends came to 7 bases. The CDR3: CASSFSVSTDTQYF. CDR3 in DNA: TGCGCCAGCAGCTTCTCGGTTAGCACAGATACGCAGTATTTT.

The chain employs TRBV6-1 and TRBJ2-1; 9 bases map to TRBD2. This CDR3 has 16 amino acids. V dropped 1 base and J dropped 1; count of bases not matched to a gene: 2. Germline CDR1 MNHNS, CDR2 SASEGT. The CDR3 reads CASSEVAGASYNEQFF. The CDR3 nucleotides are TGTGCCAGCAGTGAAGTAGCGGGAGCGTCCTACAATGAGCAGTTCTTC.

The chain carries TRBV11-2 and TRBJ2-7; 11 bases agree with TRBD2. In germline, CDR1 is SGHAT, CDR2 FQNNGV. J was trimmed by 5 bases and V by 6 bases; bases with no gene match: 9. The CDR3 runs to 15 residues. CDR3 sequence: CASSPLLAGANEQYF. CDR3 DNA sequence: TGTGCCAGCAGTCCCCTACTAGCGGGAGCCAACGAGCAGTACTTC.

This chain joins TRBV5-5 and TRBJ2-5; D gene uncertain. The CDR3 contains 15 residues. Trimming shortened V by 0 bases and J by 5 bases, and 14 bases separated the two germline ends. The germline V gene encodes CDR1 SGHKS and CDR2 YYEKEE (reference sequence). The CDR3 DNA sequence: TGTGCCAGCAGCTTGGAGAGGTCAACGAGGGAGACCCAGTACTTC. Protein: CASSLERSTRETQYF.

CDR3 region: CASSLSRDRAEQFF. Written as DNA, the CDR3 is TGTGCCAGCAGCTTATCCCGGGACAGGGCTGAGCAGTTCTTC. J is TRBJ2-1 and V is TRBV7-8, with 9 bases aligning to TRBD1. V shed 2 bases, J shed 9 bases, and the junction held 5 bases outside the gene matches. The germline V gene has CDR1 SGHVS and CDR2 FQNEAQ. This CDR3 spans 14 amino acids.

The CDR3 region is CATTTNLPGYEQYF. The CDR3 nucleotides read TGTGCCACCACTACGAACCTCCCCGGCTACGAGCAGTACTTC. This chain joins TRBV15 and TRBJ2-7; no reliable D call. The germline gives CDR1 LNHNV, CDR2 YYDKDF (reference sequence). Trimming left V 7 bases short and J 3 bases short, with 16 bases between. The CDR3 extends over 14 amino acids.

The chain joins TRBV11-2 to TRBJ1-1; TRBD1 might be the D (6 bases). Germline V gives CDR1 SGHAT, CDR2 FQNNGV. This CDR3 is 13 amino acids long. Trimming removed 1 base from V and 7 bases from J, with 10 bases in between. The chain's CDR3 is CASSLVVGGEAFF. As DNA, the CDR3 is TGTGCCAGCAGCTTAGTGGTAGGGGGTGAAGCTTTCTTT.

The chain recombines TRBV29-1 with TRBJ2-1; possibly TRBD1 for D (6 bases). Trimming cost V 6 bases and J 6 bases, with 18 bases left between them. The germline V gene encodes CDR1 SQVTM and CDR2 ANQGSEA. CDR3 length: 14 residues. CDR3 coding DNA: TGCAGCGTACAGGGTTTCGGGCCTATCAATGAGCAGTTCTTC. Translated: CSVQGFGPINEQFF.

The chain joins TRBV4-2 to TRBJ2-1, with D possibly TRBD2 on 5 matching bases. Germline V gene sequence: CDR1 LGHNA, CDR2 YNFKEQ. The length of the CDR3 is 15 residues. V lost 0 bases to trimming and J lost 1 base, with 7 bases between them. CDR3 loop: CASSQDSVSYNEQFF. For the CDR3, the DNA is TGTGCCAGCAGCCAAGATAGCGTTTCCTACAATGAGCAGTTCTTC.

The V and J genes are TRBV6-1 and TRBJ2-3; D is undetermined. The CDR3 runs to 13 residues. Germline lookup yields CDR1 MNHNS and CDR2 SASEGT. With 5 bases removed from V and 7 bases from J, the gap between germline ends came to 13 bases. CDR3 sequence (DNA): TGTGCCAGCAGTACATCCTTTACAAATACGCAGTATTTT. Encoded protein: CASSTSFTNTQYF.

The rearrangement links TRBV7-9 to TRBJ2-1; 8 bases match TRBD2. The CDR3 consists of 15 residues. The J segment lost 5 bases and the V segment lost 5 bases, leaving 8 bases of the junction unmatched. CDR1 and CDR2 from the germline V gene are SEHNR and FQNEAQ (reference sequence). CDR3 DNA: TGTGCCAGCAGCCCCCCGGGACTAGGGGACAATGAGCAGTTCTTC. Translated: CASSPPGLGDNEQFF.

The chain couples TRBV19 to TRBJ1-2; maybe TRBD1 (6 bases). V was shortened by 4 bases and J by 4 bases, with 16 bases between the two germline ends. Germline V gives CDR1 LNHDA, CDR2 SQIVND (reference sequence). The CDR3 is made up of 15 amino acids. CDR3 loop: CASSTAGTSGYGYTF. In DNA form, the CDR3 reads TGTGCCAGTAGTACCGCCGGGACATCTGGCTATGGCTACACCTTC.

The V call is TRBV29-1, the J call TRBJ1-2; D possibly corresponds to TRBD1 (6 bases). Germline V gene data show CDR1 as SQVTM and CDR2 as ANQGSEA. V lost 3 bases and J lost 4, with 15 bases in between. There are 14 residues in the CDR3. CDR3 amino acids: CSVDTTGRTYGYTF. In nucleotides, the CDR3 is TGCAGCGTTGATACGACAGGACGAACCTATGGCTACACCTTC.

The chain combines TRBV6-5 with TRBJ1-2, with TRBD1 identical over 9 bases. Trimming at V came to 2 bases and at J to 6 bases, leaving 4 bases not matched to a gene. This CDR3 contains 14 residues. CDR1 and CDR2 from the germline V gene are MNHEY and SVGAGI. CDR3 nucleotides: TGTGCCAGCAGTTACAGGACAGGGGTGGATGGCTACACCTTC. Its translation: CASSYRTGVDGYTF.

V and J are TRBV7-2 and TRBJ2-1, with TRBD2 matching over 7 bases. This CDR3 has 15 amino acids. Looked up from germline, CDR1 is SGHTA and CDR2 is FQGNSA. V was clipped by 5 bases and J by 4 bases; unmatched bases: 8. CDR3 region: CASSPVSGGYNEQFF. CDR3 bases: TGTGCCAGCAGCCCCGTCTCCGGGGGGTACAATGAGCAGTTCTTC.

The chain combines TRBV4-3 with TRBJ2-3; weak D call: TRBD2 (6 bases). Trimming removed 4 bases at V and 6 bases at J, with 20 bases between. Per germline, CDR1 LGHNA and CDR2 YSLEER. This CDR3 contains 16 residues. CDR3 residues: CASSRGTSGSQDTQYF. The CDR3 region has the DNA TGCGCCAGCAGCCGCGGGACCTCCGGATCTCAGGATACGCAGTATTTT.